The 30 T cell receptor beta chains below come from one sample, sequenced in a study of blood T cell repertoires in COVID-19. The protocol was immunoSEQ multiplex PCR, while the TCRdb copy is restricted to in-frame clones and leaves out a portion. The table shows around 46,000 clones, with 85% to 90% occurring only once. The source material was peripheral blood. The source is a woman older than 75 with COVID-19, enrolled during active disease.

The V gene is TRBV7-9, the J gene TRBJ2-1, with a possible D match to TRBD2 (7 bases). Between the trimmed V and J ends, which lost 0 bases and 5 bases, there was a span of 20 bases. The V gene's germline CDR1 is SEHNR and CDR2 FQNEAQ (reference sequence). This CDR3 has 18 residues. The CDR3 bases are TGTGCCAGCAGCTTAGCGGGGCAGCGGGACACACCCCACAATGAGCAGTTCTTC. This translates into CASSLAGQRDTPHNEQFF.

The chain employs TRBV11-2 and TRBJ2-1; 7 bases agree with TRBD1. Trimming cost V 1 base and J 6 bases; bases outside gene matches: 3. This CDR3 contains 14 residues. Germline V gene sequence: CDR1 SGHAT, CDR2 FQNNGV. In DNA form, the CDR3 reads TGTGCCAGCAGCTTAGTATCAGGGGGCAATGAGCAGTTCTTC. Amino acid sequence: CASSLVSGGNEQFF.

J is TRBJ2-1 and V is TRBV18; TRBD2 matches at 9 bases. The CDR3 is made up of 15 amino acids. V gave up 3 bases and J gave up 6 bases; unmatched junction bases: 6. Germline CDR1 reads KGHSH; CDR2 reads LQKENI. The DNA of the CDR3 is TGTGCCAGCTCACCTGGGACTAGCCCGGTCAATGAGCAGTTCTTC. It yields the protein CASSPGTSPVNEQFF.

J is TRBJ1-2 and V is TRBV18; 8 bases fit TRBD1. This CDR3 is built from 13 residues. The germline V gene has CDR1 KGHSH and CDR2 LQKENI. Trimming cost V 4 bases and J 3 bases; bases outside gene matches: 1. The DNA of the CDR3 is TGTGCCAGCTCACTGGGACAGGACTATGGCTACACCTTC. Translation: CASSLGQDYGYTF.

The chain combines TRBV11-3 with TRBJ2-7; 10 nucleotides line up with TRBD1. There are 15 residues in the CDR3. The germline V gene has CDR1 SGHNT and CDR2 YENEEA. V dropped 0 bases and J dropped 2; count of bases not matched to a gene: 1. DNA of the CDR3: TGTGCCAGCAGCTTAGAGGGGACAGGGGCCTACGAGCAGTACTTC. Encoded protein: CASSLEGTGAYEQYF.

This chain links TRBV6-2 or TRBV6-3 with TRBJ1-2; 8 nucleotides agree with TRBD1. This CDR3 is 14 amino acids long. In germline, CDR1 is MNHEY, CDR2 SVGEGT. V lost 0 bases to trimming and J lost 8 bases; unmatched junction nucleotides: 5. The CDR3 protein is CASSYSARGQGYTF. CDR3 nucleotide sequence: TGTGCCAGCAGTTACTCCGCCAGGGGGCAAGGCTACACCTTC.

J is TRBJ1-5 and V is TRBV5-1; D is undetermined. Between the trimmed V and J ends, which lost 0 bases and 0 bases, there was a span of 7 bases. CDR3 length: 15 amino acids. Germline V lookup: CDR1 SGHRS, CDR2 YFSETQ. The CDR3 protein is CASSLDSNSNQPQHF. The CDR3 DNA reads TGCGCCAGCAGCTTGGACAGTAATAGCAATCAGCCCCAGCATTTT. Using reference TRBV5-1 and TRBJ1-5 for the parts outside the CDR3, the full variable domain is KAGVTQTPRYLIKTRGQQVTLSCSPISGHRSVSWYQQTPGQGLQFLFEYFSETQRNKGNFPGRFSGRQFSNSRSEMNVSTLELGDSALYLCASSLDSNSNQPQHFGDGTRLSIL.

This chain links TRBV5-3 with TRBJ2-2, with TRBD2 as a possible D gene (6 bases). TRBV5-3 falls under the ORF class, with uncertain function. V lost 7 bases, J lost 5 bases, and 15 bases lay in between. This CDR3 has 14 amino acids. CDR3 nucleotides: TGTGCCAGAGCCCAGGAGGGCGCGACCGGGGAGCTGTTTTTT. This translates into CARAQEGATGELFF.

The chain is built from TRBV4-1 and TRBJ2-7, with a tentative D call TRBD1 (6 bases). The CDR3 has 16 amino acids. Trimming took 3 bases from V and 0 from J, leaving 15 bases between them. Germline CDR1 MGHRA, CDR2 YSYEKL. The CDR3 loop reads CASSHHRVMDSYEQYF. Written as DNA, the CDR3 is TGCGCCAGCAGCCACCACAGGGTTATGGACTCCTACGAGCAGTACTTC.

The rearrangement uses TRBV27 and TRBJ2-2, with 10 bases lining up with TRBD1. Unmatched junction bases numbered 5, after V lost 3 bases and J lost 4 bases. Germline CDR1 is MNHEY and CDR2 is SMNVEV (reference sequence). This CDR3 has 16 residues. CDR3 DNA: TGTGCCAGCAGTTTGAGGGACAGGGGCGCCACCGGGGAGCTGTTTTTT. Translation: CASSLRDRGATGELFF.

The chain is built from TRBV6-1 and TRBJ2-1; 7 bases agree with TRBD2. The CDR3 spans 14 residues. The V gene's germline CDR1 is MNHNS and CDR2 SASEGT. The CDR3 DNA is TGTGCTTGCGGCGGGAGTGGGTCCTACAATGAGCAGTTCTTC. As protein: CACGGSGSYNEQFF.

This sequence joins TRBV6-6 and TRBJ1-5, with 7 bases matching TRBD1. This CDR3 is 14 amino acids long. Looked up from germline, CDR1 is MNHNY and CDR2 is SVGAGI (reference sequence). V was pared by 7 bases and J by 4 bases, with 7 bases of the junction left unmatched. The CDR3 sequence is CASNLRGANQPQHF. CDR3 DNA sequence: TGTGCCAGCAACCTCAGGGGGGCGAATCAGCCCCAGCATTTT.

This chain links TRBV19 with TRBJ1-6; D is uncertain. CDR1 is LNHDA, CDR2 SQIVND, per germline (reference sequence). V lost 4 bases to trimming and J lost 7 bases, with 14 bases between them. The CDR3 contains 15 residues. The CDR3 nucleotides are TGTGCCAGTAGTACCCCTGGGTCCGGGAATTCACCCCTCCACTTT. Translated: CASSTPGSGNSPLHF.

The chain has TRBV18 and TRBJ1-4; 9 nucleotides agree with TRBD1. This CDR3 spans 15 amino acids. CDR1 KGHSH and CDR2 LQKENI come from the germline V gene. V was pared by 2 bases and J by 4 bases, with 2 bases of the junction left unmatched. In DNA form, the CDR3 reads TGTGCCAGCTCACCAGGGACAGGGAATAATGAAAAACTGTTTTTT. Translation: CASSPGTGNNEKLFF.

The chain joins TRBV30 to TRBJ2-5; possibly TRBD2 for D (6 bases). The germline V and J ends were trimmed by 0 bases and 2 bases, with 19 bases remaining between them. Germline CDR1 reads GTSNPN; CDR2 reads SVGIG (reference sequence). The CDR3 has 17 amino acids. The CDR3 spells CAWSVRGKDLGQETQYF. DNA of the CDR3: TGTGCCTGGAGTGTACGGGGGAAGGACTTGGGGCAAGAGACCCAGTACTTC. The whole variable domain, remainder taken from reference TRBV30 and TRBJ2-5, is SQTIHQWPATLVQPVGSPLSLECTVEGTSNPNLYWYRQAAGRGLQLLFYSVGIGQISSEVPQNLSASRPQDRQFILSSKKLLLSDSGFYLCAWSVRGKDLGQETQYFGPGTRLLVL.

The CDR3 DNA reads TGCGCCAGCAGCTTGTGGGGCGCCCAGGAGACCCAGTACTTC. This translates into CASSLWGAQETQYF. V gene TRBV5-1 combines with J gene TRBJ2-5; D possibly corresponds to TRBD1 (5 bases). The CDR3 covers 14 residues. Germline V gene sequence: CDR1 SGHRS, CDR2 YFSETQ. Trimming removed 1 base at V and 5 bases at J, with 12 bases between.

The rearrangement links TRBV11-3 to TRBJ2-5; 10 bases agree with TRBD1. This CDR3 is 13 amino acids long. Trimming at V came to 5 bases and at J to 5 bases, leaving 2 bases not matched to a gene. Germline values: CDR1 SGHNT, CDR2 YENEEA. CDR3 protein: CASSPDRGETQYF. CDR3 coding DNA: TGTGCCAGCAGCCCGGACAGGGGGGAGACCCAGTACTTC.

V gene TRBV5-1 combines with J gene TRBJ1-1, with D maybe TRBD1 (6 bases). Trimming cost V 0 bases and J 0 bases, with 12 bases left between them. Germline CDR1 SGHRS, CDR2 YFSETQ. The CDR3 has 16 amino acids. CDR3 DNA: TGCGCCAGCAGCTTGGGGCAGGGGTACATGAACACTGAAGCTTTCTTT. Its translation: CASSLGQGYMNTEAFF.

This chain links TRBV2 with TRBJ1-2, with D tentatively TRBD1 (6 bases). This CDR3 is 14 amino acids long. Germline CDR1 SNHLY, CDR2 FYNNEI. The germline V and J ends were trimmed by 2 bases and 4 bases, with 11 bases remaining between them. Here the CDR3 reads CASSEQGLFYGYTF. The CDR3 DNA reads TGTGCCAGCAGTGAACAGGGGCTATTCTATGGCTACACCTTC.

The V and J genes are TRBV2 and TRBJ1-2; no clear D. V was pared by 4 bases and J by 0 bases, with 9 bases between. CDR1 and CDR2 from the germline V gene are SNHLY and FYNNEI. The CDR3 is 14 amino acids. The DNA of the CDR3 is TGTGCCAGCAGTGGTTACAGAGCTAACTATGGCTACACCTTC. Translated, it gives CASSGYRANYGYTF.

The CDR3 spells CASSYEGQGNQPQHF. CDR3 bases: TGTGCCAGCAGTTACGAAGGGCAGGGTAATCAGCCCCAGCATTTT. The chain employs TRBV6-5 and TRBJ1-5; TRBD1 is a possible D gene (5 bases). V was pared by 2 bases and J by 4 bases, with 12 bases between. The CDR3 loop spans 15 amino acids. The V gene's germline CDR1 is MNHEY and CDR2 SVGAGI.

CDR3 DNA: TGTGCCAGCAGTGCCGGGACAGGGACTTCACCCCTCCACTTT. Residues: CASSAGTGTSPLHF. The V and J genes are TRBV27 and TRBJ1-6; TRBD1 matches at 9 bases. V was pared by 5 bases and J by 9 bases, with 5 bases of the junction left unmatched. CDR1 is MNHEY and CDR2 is SMNVEV in the germline V gene (reference sequence). The CDR3 is made up of 14 amino acids.

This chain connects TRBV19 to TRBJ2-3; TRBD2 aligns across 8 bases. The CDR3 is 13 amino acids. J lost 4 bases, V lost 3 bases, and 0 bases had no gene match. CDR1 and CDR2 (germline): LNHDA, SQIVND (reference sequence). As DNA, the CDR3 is TGTGCCAGTAGTATCGGGGGGGCAGATACGCAGTATTTT. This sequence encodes CASSIGGADTQYF.

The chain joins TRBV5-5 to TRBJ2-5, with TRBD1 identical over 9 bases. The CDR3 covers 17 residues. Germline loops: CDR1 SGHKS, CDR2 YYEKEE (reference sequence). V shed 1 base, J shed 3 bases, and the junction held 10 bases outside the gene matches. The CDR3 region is CASSLQWGQGKKETQYF. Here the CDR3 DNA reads TGTGCCAGCAGCTTGCAATGGGGACAGGGAAAAAAAGAGACCCAGTACTTC.

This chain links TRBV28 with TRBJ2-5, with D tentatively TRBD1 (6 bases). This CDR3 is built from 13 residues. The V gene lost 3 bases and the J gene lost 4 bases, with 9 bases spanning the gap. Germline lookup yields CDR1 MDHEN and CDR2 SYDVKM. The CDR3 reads CASSFRGRETQYF. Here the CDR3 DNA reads TGTGCCAGCAGTTTCAGGGGCCGAGAGACCCAGTACTTC.

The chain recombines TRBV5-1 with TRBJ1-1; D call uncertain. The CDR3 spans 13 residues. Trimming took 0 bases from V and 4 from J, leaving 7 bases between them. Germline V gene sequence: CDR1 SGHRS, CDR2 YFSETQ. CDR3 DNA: TGCGCCAGCAGCTTGGTGGCGGGCACTGAAGCTTTCTTT. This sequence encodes CASSLVAGTEAFF.

For the CDR3, the DNA is TGTGCCAGCAGCTCTCGAGCGGGCAGCACAGATACGCAGTATTTT. Amino acid sequence: CASSSRAGSTDTQYF. The chain couples TRBV11-3 to TRBJ2-3, with D possibly being TRBD2 (6 bases). Germline assignment: CDR1 SGHNT and CDR2 YENEEA. Trimming removed 4 bases at V and 0 bases at J, with 11 bases between. CDR3 length: 15 amino acids.

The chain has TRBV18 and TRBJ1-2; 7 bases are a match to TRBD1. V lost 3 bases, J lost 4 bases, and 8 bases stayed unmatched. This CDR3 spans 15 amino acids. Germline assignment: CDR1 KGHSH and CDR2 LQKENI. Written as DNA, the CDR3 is TGTGCCAGCTCACCCGTCGAGACAGGGAGCTATGGCTACACCTTC. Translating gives CASSPVETGSYGYTF.

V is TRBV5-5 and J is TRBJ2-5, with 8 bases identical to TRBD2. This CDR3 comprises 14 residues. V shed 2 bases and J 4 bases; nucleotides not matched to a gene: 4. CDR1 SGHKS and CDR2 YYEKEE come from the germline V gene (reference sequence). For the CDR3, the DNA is TGTGCCAGCAGCTTAGGGGGACTAGGAGAGACCCAGTACTTC. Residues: CASSLGGLGETQYF.

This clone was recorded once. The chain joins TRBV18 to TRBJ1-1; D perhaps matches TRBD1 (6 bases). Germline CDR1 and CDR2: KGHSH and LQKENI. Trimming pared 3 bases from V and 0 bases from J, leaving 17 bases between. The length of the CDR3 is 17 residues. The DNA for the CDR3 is TGTGCCAGCTCACCGAACTACAGGGATCCTATGAACACTGAAGCTTTCTTT. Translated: CASSPNYRDPMNTEAFF. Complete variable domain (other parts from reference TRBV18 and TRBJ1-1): NAGVMQNPRHLVRRRGQEARLRCSPMKGHSHVYWYRQLPEEGLKFMVYLQKENIIDESGMPKERFSAEFPKEGPSILRIQQVVRGDSAAYFCASSPNYRDPMNTEAFFGQGTRLTVV.